This TCR beta chain was recorded in a study of blood T cell repertoires in COVID-19 (dated by TCRdb to about 2020). For the study in its entirety: Samples covering the acute and convalescent phases of COVID-19 were provided by collaborators in the United States, Italy and Spain. Samples came from the ongoing ImmuneRACE study (first 160 participants) plus 1,254 subjects from 6 global collaborators. The prospective study material was composed of cDNA or gDNA derived from T cells, B-cell-depleted T cells, or PBMCs. Where HLA class I and class II types were available, the types were taken from metadata supplied by the sample provider, not from assay-based typing. Deeply sampled blood TCRbeta repertoires from subjects exposed to, actively infected with, or recovered from COVID-19 were included in the dataset. The repertoires were released in a freely available public database meant as a resource for research on the immune response to SARS-CoV-2. Nearly every sample came with metadata listing a de-identified subject ID, COVID-19 status, age in years and sex.

TCRbeta CDR3 regions were amplified from genomic DNA by means of the immunoSEQ Assay, a bias-controlled multiplex PCR. The published analysis was carried out like this. Within the assay, amplification of reference gene primers was used to estimate how many nucleated cells each sample contained. To quantify the absolute abundance of each unique TCRbeta CDR3 rearrangement, sequence reads were collapsed and filtered. For each sample, productive Simpson clonality was calculated by taking the square root of Simpson's diversity index across productive rearrangements. TCRdb obtained this table from immuneACCESS and retained in-frame rearrangements with V and J assigned. These tables miss some clones; where compared with another copy, unresolved V genes account for less than half of the shortfall, and the remainder is unexplained. V, J and clone size reflect that table, while D and trimming were determined from the DNA. The sample table records more than 300,000 clones; about nine tenths of these occur just once. The ten top clones hold about 2% of the sample.

The germline V gene (reference sequence) specifies LNHDA as CDR1 and SQIVND as CDR2. The CDR3 numbers 10 residues from cysteine through phenylalanine. Only CDR3 DNA remains: 30 bases, in frame from the first base. V is reduced by 10 bases and J by 3 bases, leaving a spacing of 3 bases between them. One collaborating source in Seattle enrolled patients while the patients were actively infected and followed the patients over time throughout the course of disease. Collaborating institutions collected whole blood in K2EDTA tubes following their own protocols. For TCRbeta analysis, collaborators shipped samples as frozen whole blood, isolated PBMCs, or DNA extracted from either of those sample types. Results the study describes overall, beyond this receptor: The quantity of clinical and demographic metadata differed by source and by participant and was supplied without curation.

A note on this clone: Its antigen has not been determined. It has no much larger one-base neighbor in the sample; base qualities were not kept.

The rearranged segments are TRBV19 and TRBJ1-4; the D segment cannot be called with confidence. This sequence was found in a woman younger than 45 with COVID-19, enrolled during active disease. Sequenced sample: peripheral blood. Here is the DNA: TGTGCCACCTCTAATGAAAAACTGTTTTTT. The translation is CATSNEKLFF.